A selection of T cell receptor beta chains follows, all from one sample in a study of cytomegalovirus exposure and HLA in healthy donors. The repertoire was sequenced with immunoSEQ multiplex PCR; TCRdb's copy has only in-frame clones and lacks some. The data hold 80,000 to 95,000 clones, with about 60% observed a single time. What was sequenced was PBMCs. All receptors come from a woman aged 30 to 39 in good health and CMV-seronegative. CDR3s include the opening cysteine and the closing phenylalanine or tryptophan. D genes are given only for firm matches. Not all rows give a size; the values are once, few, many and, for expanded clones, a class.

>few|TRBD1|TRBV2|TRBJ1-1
TGTGCCAGCAGGGGACAGGGGGACACTGAAGCTTTCTTT
CASRGQGDTEAFF
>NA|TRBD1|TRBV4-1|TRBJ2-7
TGCGCCAGCAGCCCGACAGGGGGCCCTGACTTCTACGAGCAGTACTTC
CASSPTGGPDFYEQYF
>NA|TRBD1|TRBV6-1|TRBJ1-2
TGTGCCAGCACCCGGGACAGGGCCCAGGGGGGCTACACCTTC
CASTRDRAQGGYTF
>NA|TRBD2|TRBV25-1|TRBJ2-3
TGTGCCAGCAGGATTAGCGGGGGGACTCAGTATTTT
CASRISGGTQYF
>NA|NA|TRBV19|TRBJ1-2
TGTGCCAGTAGCAGGGCGGGAGACTATGGCTACACCTTC
CASSRAGDYGYTF
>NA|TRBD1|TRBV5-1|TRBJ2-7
TGCGCCAGCAGCCCGCGTTCGGGACAGGGTGTCGAGCAGTACTTC
CASSPRSGQGVEQYF
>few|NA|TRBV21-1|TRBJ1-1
TGTGCCAGCAGCAAAGGACAGGGGATCACTGAAGCTTTCTTT
CASSKGQGITEAFF
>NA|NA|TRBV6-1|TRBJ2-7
TGTGCCAGCAGTGAAGGGGACACTCGCTACGAGCAGTACTTC
CASSEGDTRYEQYF
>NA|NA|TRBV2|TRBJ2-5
TGTGCCAGCGAGGACGGAGGGTTTGAGACCCAGTACTTC
CASEDGGFETQYF
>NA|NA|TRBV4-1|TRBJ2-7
TGCGCCAGCAGCCAAGTCGGCAGGGTGCAGTACTTC
CASSQVGRVQYF
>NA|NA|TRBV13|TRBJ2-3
TGTGCCAGCAGCTTATTAGGACTACGCACAGATACGCAGTATTTT
CASSLLGLRTDTQYF
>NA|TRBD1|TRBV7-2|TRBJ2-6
TGTGCCAGCAGCGTAGGGGGACAGGCCAGCTCTGGGGCCAACGTCCTGACTTTC
CASSVGGQASSGANVLTF
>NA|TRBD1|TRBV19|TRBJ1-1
TGTGCCAGCCTTGGACAGGGGGCCGAAGCTTTCTTT
CASLGQGAEAFF
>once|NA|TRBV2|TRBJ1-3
TGTGCCAGCAGTGAAGCGCAGGGCGTTGGAAACACCATATATTTT
CASSEAQGVGNTIYF
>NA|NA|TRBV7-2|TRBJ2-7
TGTGCCAGCAGCCAGACAGGAAACTACGAGCAGTACTTC
CASSQTGNYEQYF
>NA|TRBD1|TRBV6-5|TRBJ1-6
TGTGCCAGCAGGTTAACAGGGGGCAATAATTCACCCCTCCACTTT
CASRLTGGNNSPLHF
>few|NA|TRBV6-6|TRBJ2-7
TGTGCCAGCAGCCAGGGGTGGGGGTCCTACGAGCAGTACTTC
CASSQGWGSYEQYF
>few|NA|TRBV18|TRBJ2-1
TGTGCCAGCTCACCGGGGCCATGGAACAATGAGCAGTTCTTC
CASSPGPWNNEQFF
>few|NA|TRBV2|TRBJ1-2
TGTGCCAGCAGTACCTATACGATTGGTCGGGATGGCTACACCTTC
CASSTYTIGRDGYTF
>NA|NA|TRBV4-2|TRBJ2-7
TGTGCCAGCAGCCAAGTCCCCACAGGTTCCTACATCATCTACGAGCAGTACTTC
CASSQVPTGSYIIYEQYF
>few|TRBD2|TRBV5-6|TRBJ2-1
TGTGCCAGCAGCTTGCGGCTAGCGGGAGGGGTCGATGAGCAGTTCTTC
CASSLRLAGGVDEQFF
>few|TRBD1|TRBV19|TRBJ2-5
TGTGCCAGTAACCGTCGACAGGGTGGGGGGACCCAGTACTTC
CASNRRQGGGTQYF
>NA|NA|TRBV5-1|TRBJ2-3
TGCGCCAGCAGGGGCTCGGGGAATACGCAGTATTTT
CASRGSGNTQYF
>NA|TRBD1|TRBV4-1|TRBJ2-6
TGCGCCAGCAGCCAAGTCAAGGGGACCAGGGGGATGGCCAACGTCCTGACTTTC
CASSQVKGTRGMANVLTF
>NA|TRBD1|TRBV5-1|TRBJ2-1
TGCGCCAGCAGCTTAGGACAGGGGGCCCTCAATGAGCAGTTCTTC
CASSLGQGALNEQFF
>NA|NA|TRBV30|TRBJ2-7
TGTGCCTGGAGTCCCGGGATCGGGACTTTCGAGCAGTACTTC
CAWSPGIGTFEQYF
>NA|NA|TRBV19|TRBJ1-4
TGTGCCAGTAAAGACGACTGGGTGGAAAAACTGTTTTTT
CASKDDWVEKLFF